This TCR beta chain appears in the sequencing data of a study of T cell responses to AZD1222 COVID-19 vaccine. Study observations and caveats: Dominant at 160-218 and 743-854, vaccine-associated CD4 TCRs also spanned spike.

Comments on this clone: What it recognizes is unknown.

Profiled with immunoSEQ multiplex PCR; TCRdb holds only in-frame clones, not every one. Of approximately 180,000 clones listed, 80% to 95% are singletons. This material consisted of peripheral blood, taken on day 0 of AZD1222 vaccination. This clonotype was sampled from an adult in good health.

CDR3 in amino acids: CASSERAGGPSGLSYEQYF. CDR3 sequence (DNA): TGTGCCAGCAGTGAGCGAGCGGGAGGGCCGAGCGGTCTTTCCTACGAGCAGTACTTC. The rearrangement links TRBV2 to TRBJ2-7; TRBD2 aligns across 10 bases. The J segment lost 1 base and the V segment lost 3 bases, leaving 15 bases of the junction unmatched. Germline assignment: CDR1 SNHLY and CDR2 FYNNEI. This CDR3 is 19 amino acids long.